The 21 T cell receptor beta chains presented below share a single source sample, sequenced in a study of monozygotic twins with inflammatory bowel disease. TCRdb re-called the 5' RACE reads; one entry per CDR3 protein, DNA not given. This table lists 300,000 to 350,000 distinct CDR3 sequences. Sequences were obtained from blood. All receptors derive from a human donor with ulcerative colitis or Crohn's disease, or a healthy co-twin of an affected twin (not recorded which).

This rearrangement joins TRBV20-1 to TRBJ1-3. Germline CDR1 reads DFQATT; CDR2 reads SNEGSKA (reference sequence). The CDR3 has 13 residues. CDR3 in amino acids: CSAPFSSGNTVYF.

The V gene is TRBV5-6, the J gene TRBJ1-5; TCRdb outputs TRBD1, but without DNA this stays unchecked. The CDR3 spans 15 residues. Looked up from germline, CDR1 is SGHDT and CDR2 is YYEEEE. CDR3: CASSLQGGSNQPQHF.

The rearrangement links TRBV20-1 to TRBJ2-3; TCRdb lists TRBD2, though no DNA is available to test this call. This CDR3 contains 15 residues. Germline V gene sequence: CDR1 DFQATT, CDR2 SNEGSKA (reference sequence). The CDR3 sequence is CSVPTGRSLTDTQYF.

The chain uses TRBV19 and TRBJ2-4; TCRdb's assignment of TRBD1 cannot be checked, as there is no DNA. The CDR3 length is 14 residues. Germline CDR1 and CDR2: LNHDA and SQIVND (reference sequence). CDR3 sequence reads: CASRGQEILNIQYF. The whole variable domain, filled in from reference TRBV19 and TRBJ2-4, reads DGGITQSPKYLFRKEGQNVTLSCEQNLNHDAMYWYRQDPGQGLRLIYYSQIVNDFQKGDIAEGYSVSREKKESFPLTVTSAQKNPTAFYLCASRGQEILNIQYFGAGTRLSVL.

The chain links TRBV20-1 to TRBJ2-3. Germline V gives CDR1 DFQATT, CDR2 SNEGSKA (reference sequence). This CDR3 is 12 amino acids long. The CDR3 spells CSAHYQGDTQYF.

The J gene is TRBJ2-5, the V gene TRBV12-3 or TRBV12-4; the D call from TCRdb, TRBD2, cannot be confirmed without DNA. CDR3 length equals 14 residues. The CDR3 is CASSFGTSLETQYF.

This chain joins TRBV6-2 or TRBV6-3 and TRBJ1-1; TCRdb's D gene call, TRBD1, goes unchecked for lack of DNA. The CDR3 sequence is 11 residues long. Germline V CDR1 and CDR2: MNHEY, SVGEGT. The chain's CDR3 is CASQTGSGAFF.

V and J are TRBV7-3 and TRBJ2-1; TCRdb selects TRBD1, and the lack of DNA leaves this call unchecked. Germline V gene sequence: CDR1 SGHTA, CDR2 FQGTGA. CDR3 length: 13 residues. CDR3 residues: CASSLTPGTEQFF.

The chain uses TRBV5-1 and TRBJ2-3. CDR3 length: 16 residues. The germline V gene encodes CDR1 SGHRS and CDR2 YFSETQ. CDR3 sequence: CASSLRLAGSADTQYF.

The CDR3: CASSSGTVNNSPLHF. The rearrangement joins TRBV12-3 or TRBV12-4 to TRBJ1-6; the TCRdb call, TRBD1, lacks DNA for checking. The CDR3 loop spans 15 amino acids.

The rearrangement joins TRBV7-9 to TRBJ1-1. This CDR3 comprises 13 residues. From germline, CDR1 is SEHNR and CDR2 FQNEAQ (reference sequence). The CDR3 loop reads CASSLKERLEAFF.

This rearrangement joins TRBV5-1 to TRBJ2-2; TCRdb's D gene call, TRBD1, goes unchecked for lack of DNA. The length of the CDR3 is 18 residues. CDR1 SGHRS and CDR2 YFSETQ come from the germline V gene. The CDR3 sequence: CASSYLGTARSDTGELFF.

This chain uses TRBV7-3 with TRBJ2-7; as DNA is missing, the TRBD2 call by TCRdb cannot be tested. The CDR3 contains 15 residues. CDR1 and CDR2 (germline): SGHTA, FQGTGA. The CDR3 spells CASSLSSGSYHEQYF.

The gene calls are TRBV5-1 and TRBJ2-7. The CDR3 length is 15 residues. Germline assignment: CDR1 SGHRS and CDR2 YFSETQ. CDR3 residues: CASSLLPEGSYEQYF.

This chain uses TRBV7-8 with TRBJ2-6. This CDR3 has 17 amino acids. The germline V gene has CDR1 SGHVS and CDR2 FQNEAQ. CDR3 in amino acids: CASSLDARSSGANVLTF.

This rearrangement joins TRBV20-1 to TRBJ2-7. The CDR3 sequence is 11 residues long. From germline, CDR1 is DFQATT and CDR2 SNEGSKA (reference sequence). CDR3 residues: CSAVGPYEQYF.

The CDR3 reads CASSFVDRGPYEQYF. The rearrangement uses TRBV28 and TRBJ2-7; the D call from TCRdb, TRBD1, cannot be confirmed without DNA. Germline values: CDR1 MDHEN, CDR2 SYDVKM. The length of the CDR3 is 15 residues.

This chain links TRBV6-5 with TRBJ1-2. Germline loops: CDR1 MNHEY, CDR2 SVGAGI. CDR3 size: 13 residues. This CDR3 is CASSYGNYYGYTF.

The gene calls are TRBV12-3 or TRBV12-4 and TRBJ2-3. The CDR3 covers 13 residues. CDR3 in amino acids: CASTDSSTDTQYF.

CDR3 residues: CASSLDVGQLVNEQFF. The chain links TRBV7-2 to TRBJ2-1; with no DNA, the TCRdb D assignment of TRBD1 cannot be verified. CDR1 SGHTA and CDR2 FQGNSA come from the germline V gene. The CDR3 runs 16 residues.

The CDR3 reads CASSLDYQETQYF. The chain recombines TRBV7-3 with TRBJ2-5. The CDR3 totals 13 residues. Germline V gene lookup returns CDR1 SGHTA and CDR2 FQGTGA.